These 22 T cell receptor beta chains came from one sample sequenced in a study of cytomegalovirus exposure and HLA in healthy donors. With 60 Vbeta and 13 Jbeta primers, the PCR was carried out. Profiled with immunoSEQ multiplex PCR; TCRdb holds only in-frame clones, not every one. The top ten clones hold approximately 1.2% of a sample with under 150,000 clones, about 80% of them seen once. The sample was PBMCs. The receptors derive from a male donor in good health and CMV-seropositive.

The V and J genes are TRBV6-5 and TRBJ2-7; D is uncertain. Germline V gene sequence: CDR1 MNHEY, CDR2 SVGAGI. CDR3 size: 14 residues. V was cut by 5 bases and J by 2 bases, with 13 bases left in between. The CDR3 bases are TGTGCCAGCAGTCGGAGAGTTCCGCCCTACGAGCAGTACTTC. Translation: CASSRRVPPYEQYF.

The genes are TRBV29-1 and TRBJ2-3; 10 bases are shared with TRBD2. The CDR3 consists of 14 residues. Germline V lookup: CDR1 SQVTM, CDR2 ANQGSEA. The trim removed 8 bases at V and 2 bases at J, leaving 7 bases unmatched. The CDR3 DNA follows: TGCAGCTCCCAACTAGCGGGGACCACAGATACGCAGTATTTT. This gives the protein CSSQLAGTTDTQYF.

V and J are TRBV9 and TRBJ2-3, with D possibly TRBD1 on 6 matching bases. Germline V lookup: CDR1 SGDLS, CDR2 YYNGEE. V lost 0 bases and J lost 5, with 13 bases in between. This CDR3 region has 15 residues. CDR3 sequence reads: CASSVDGTSKDTQYF. In nucleotides, the CDR3 is TGTGCCAGCAGCGTAGATGGGACAAGTAAAGATACGCAGTATTTT.

The chain recombines TRBV10-2 with TRBJ2-5; the D gene is possibly TRBD2 (5 bases). V shed 0 bases and J shed 5 bases, with 13 bases lying between them. Germline V lookup: CDR1 WSHSY, CDR2 SAAADI. The CDR3 is made up of 15 amino acids. Written as DNA, the CDR3 is TGCGCCAGCAGTGAGTCTAGGATCCCGGGGGAGACCCAGTACTTC. Residues: CASSESRIPGETQYF.

The chain is built from TRBV11-2 and TRBJ2-3; 9 bases match TRBD2. Germline CDR1 SGHAT, CDR2 FQNNGV. The J segment lost 2 bases and the V segment lost 1 base, leaving 10 bases of the junction unmatched. The CDR3 is made up of 18 amino acids. In nucleotides, the CDR3 is TGTGCCAGCAGCTTAGGTTTCAAGGTAGCGGGAGTCACAGATACGCAGTATTTT. This translates into CASSLGFKVAGVTDTQYF.

The V gene is TRBV30, the J gene TRBJ2-1; 9 bases align to TRBD2. Germline assignment: CDR1 GTSNPN and CDR2 SVGIG (reference sequence). The V and J ends lost 4 bases and 6 bases, in that order; junction bases with no gene match: 10. The CDR3 runs to 15 residues. The CDR3 DNA sequence: TGTGCCTGGACCACCTTGGTTAGCGGGAGCAATGAGCAGTTCTTC. Protein sequence: CAWTTLVSGSNEQFF.

This chain links TRBV23-1 with TRBJ1-1; D is unclear. TRBV23-1 carries the ORF label, with uncertain function. Trimming pared 9 bases from V and 7 bases from J, leaving 15 bases between. The CDR3 loop spans 12 amino acids. DNA for the CDR3: TGCGCCAGTGGGGAGCTCTTCTATGAAGCTTTCTTT. Translation: CASGELFYEAFF.

V is TRBV10-3 and J is TRBJ1-5; 11 bases line up with TRBD1. From germline, CDR1 is ENHRY and CDR2 SYGVKD. Germline trimming cut 5 bases from V and 3 bases from J; bases unmatched to any gene: 12. This CDR3 is built from 18 residues. DNA for the CDR3: TGTGCCATCAGTCGCGCCCCCGGGACAGGGGGTACCAATCAGCCCCAGCATTTT. This gives the protein CAISRAPGTGGTNQPQHF.

This clone showed up just once. This chain uses TRBV19 with TRBJ2-7, with 11 positions matching TRBD1. Germline V gene sequence: CDR1 LNHDA, CDR2 SQIVND (reference sequence). The CDR3 has 14 residues. J was trimmed by 4 bases and V by 3 bases; bases with no gene match: 2. The CDR3 loop is CASSIGTGGYEQYF. The CDR3, as DNA: TGTGCCAGTAGTATCGGGACAGGGGGGTACGAGCAGTACTTC. Full variable domain (rest looked up from reference TRBV19 and TRBJ2-7): DGGITQSPKYLFRKEGQNVTLSCEQNLNHDAMYWYRQDPGQGLRLIYYSQIVNDFQKGDIAEGYSVSREKKESFPLTVTSAQKNPTAFYLCASSIGTGGYEQYFGPGTRLTVT.

The chain combines TRBV7-2 with TRBJ2-7, with 11 nucleotides matching TRBD2. Germline CDR1 SGHTA, CDR2 FQGNSA. V lost 4 bases, J lost 8 bases, and 4 bases stayed unmatched. The CDR3 has 13 residues. CDR3 sequence: CASSSGLAGKQYF. The CDR3 DNA reads TGTGCCAGCAGCTCAGGACTAGCGGGCAAGCAGTACTTC.

This clone was recorded a few times. This chain connects TRBV7-9 to TRBJ1-1, with D possibly matching TRBD1 (5 bases). Per germline, CDR1 SEHNR and CDR2 FQNEAQ (reference sequence). This CDR3 has 15 amino acids. Trimming pared 1 base from V and 0 bases from J, leaving 9 bases between. The CDR3 DNA is TGTGCCAGCAGCTTAGGGGCAGGGATGAACACTGAAGCTTTCTTT. This gives the protein CASSLGAGMNTEAFF. The full variable domain, its missing parts supplied by reference TRBV7-9 and TRBJ1-1, is DTGVSQNPRHKITKRGQNVTFRCDPISEHNRLYWYRQTLGQGPEFLTYFQNEAQLEKSRLLSDRFSAERPKGSFSTLEIQRTEQGDSAMYLCASSLGAGMNTEAFFGQGTRLTVV.

The rearrangement links TRBV4-1 to TRBJ1-2; no firm D call. The CDR3 runs 15 residues. The V gene lost 1 base and the J gene lost 5 bases, with 14 bases spanning the gap. The V gene's germline CDR1 is MGHRA and CDR2 YSYEKL. CDR3 nucleotide sequence: TGCGCCAGCAGCCAAGGCGTGGAGGTCGTGTATGGCTACACCTTC. Its protein product is CASSQGVEVVYGYTF.

This clone was found many times. The chain employs TRBV9 and TRBJ1-2; 7 nucleotides align to TRBD1. Germline trimming cut 2 bases from V and 4 bases from J; bases unmatched to any gene: 11. Germline CDR1 is SGDLS and CDR2 is YYNGEE. There are 16 residues in the CDR3. The CDR3 bases are TGTGCCAGCAGCGTCGAGGCGACAGGGACCTCCTATGGCTACACCTTC. Protein product: CASSVEATGTSYGYTF.

The chain recombines TRBV5-4 with TRBJ2-3; 9 bases match TRBD2. Trimming took 2 bases from V and 7 from J; bases not matched to a gene: 8. The CDR3 is made up of 15 amino acids. CDR1 and CDR2 (germline): SGHNT, YYREEE (reference sequence). The chain's CDR3 is CASSFGGGAPNTQYF. For the CDR3, the DNA is TGTGCCAGCAGCTTCGGCGGGGGGGCTCCAAATACGCAGTATTTT.

V gene TRBV9 combines with J gene TRBJ1-1; D is perhaps TRBD1 (6 bases). V was shortened by 4 bases and J by 7 bases, with 14 bases between the two germline ends. The V gene's germline CDR1 is SGDLS and CDR2 YYNGEE. The CDR3 has 13 amino acids. CDR3 sequence reads: CASSFSPDSEAFF. CDR3 nucleotides: TGTGCCAGCAGCTTCTCCCCGGACAGTGAAGCTTTCTTT.

The chain joins TRBV10-1 to TRBJ2-6; 8 bases agree with TRBD2. The CDR3 contains 18 residues. J was trimmed by 0 bases and V by 3 bases; bases with no gene match: 7. Germline V gives CDR1 WNHNN, CDR2 SYGVQD (reference sequence). This chain's CDR3 is CASSDRPGGGSGANVLTF. In DNA form, the CDR3 reads TGCGCCAGCAGTGACAGGCCGGGGGGGGGCTCTGGGGCCAACGTCCTGACTTTC.

This rearrangement joins TRBV4-1 to TRBJ2-1, with 10 bases that match TRBD2. There are 16 residues in the CDR3. Germline V gene lookup returns CDR1 MGHRA and CDR2 YSYEKL. V was clipped by 0 bases and J by 8 bases; unmatched bases: 7. Here the CDR3 reads CASSQESGGARDEQFF. CDR3 coding DNA: TGCGCCAGCAGCCAAGAGAGCGGGGGGGCCAGGGATGAGCAGTTCTTC.

V and J are TRBV5-1 and TRBJ2-5, with TRBD2 identical over 13 bases. Germline CDR1 and CDR2: SGHRS and YFSETQ. The length of the CDR3 is 14 residues. V was clipped by 4 bases and J by 11 bases; unmatched bases: 8. DNA of the CDR3: TGCGCCAGCAGCAGGGGACTAGCGGGGACGGGGCAGTACTTC. Translated: CASSRGLAGTGQYF.

V is TRBV7-9 and J is TRBJ2-7; a weak D match, TRBD1 (6 bases). CDR1 and CDR2 from the germline V gene are SEHNR and FQNEAQ (reference sequence). This CDR3 is built from 15 residues. V was cut by 5 bases and J by 3 bases, with 17 bases left in between. CDR3 protein: CASSQVGDTRYEQYF. The CDR3 DNA reads TGTGCCAGCAGCCAAGTGGGGGACACCCGCTACGAGCAGTACTTC.

Of note for this clone: A junction boundary mismatches the germline segment, possibly from a read error. The rearrangement joins TRBV7-7 to TRBJ2-5; 7 nucleotides agree with TRBD2. The V gene's germline CDR1 is SSHAT and CDR2 FNYEAQ (reference sequence). The CDR3 has 15 amino acids. This CDR3 is CASSPRSGAKETQYF. In nucleotides, the CDR3 is TGTGCTAGCAGCCCCCGGAGCGGGGCAAAAGAGACCCAGTACTTC.

The rearrangement uses TRBV4-1 and TRBJ2-6, with 8 bases that match TRBD1. The CDR3 contains 18 residues. CDR1 MGHRA and CDR2 YSYEKL come from the germline V gene. V lost 1 base and J lost 0; bases outside the gene matches: 5. The chain's CDR3 is CASSQGQGAFSGANVLTF. The DNA of the CDR3 is TGCGCCAGCAGCCAAGGTCAGGGGGCTTTCTCTGGGGCCAACGTCCTGACTTTC.

This clone was counted only a few times. The chain couples TRBV7-3 to TRBJ2-1; TRBD1 matches 7 bases. The CDR3 length is 14 residues. The junction had 5 bases not matched to a gene; V was cut back by 2 bases and J by 7 bases. The germline gives CDR1 SGHTA, CDR2 FQGTGA. This CDR3 is CASSLDPRGNEQFF. DNA for the CDR3: TGTGCCAGCAGCTTAGACCCCAGGGGGAATGAGCAGTTCTTC.